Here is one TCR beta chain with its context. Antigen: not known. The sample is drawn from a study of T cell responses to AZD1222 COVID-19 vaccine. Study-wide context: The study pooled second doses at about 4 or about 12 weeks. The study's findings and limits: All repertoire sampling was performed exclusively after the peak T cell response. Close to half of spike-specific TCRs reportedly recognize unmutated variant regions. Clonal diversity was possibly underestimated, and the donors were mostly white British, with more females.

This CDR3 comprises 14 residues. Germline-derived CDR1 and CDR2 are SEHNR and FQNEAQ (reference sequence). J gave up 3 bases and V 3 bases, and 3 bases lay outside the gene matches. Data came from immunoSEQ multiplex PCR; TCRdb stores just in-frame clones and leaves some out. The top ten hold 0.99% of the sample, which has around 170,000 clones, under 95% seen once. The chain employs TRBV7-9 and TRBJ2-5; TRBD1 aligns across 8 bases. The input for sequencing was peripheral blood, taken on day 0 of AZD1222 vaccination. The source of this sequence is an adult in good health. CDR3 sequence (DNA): TGTGCCAGCAGCTTGGTGACAGGGGAAGAGACCCAGTACTTC. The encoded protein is CASSLVTGEETQYF.